The 9 T cell receptor beta chains below all came from one sample that was sequenced in a study of brain T cells in children with intractable seizures. Sequencing was performed with immunoSEQ multiplex PCR; in TCRdb, only in-frame clones are kept and a portion is missing. The table lists about 110,000 clones, under 95% of them singletons. The specimen was peripheral blood, collected at surgery. All receptors derive from a boy in the first two years of life with hemimegalencephaly and intractable seizures.

J is TRBJ2-2 and V is TRBV27; TRBD2 agrees at 13 bases. J was trimmed by 6 bases and V by 6 bases; bases with no gene match: 4. Germline assignment: CDR1 MNHEY and CDR2 SMNVEV (reference sequence). The CDR3 has 15 residues. The CDR3 DNA sequence: TGTGCCAGCAGGCCGACTAGCGGGAGGTCCGGGGAGCTGTTTTTT. Encoded protein: CASRPTSGRSGELFF.

The chain recombines TRBV25-1 with TRBJ2-1; unclear D gene. Germline CDR1 and CDR2: MGHDK and SYGVNS. CDR3 length: 12 amino acids. V was trimmed by 10 bases and J by 1 base, leaving 8 bases between them. CDR3 in amino acids: CATTRSYNEQFF. The DNA for the CDR3 is TGTGCCACGACAAGGTCCTACAATGAGCAGTTCTTC. Full variable domain (outside the CDR3, taken from reference TRBV25-1 and TRBJ2-1): EADIYQTPRYLVIGTGKKITLECSQTMGHDKMYWYQQDPGMELHLIHYSYGVNSTEKGDLSSESTVSRIRTEHFPLTLESARPSHTSQYLCATTRSYNEQFFGPGTRLTVL.

This rearrangement joins TRBV6-5 to TRBJ1-2, with 8 bases identical to TRBD1. CDR1 MNHEY and CDR2 SVGAGI come from the germline V gene. The CDR3 has 13 residues. With V trimmed by 0 bases and J by 8 bases, 2 bases remained unmatched. CDR3 bases: TGTGCCAGCAGTTACTCAGCAGGGGGCGGCTACACCTTC. It encodes CASSYSAGGGYTF.

The chain has TRBV11-2 and TRBJ2-2; weak D call: TRBD1 (7 bases). The CDR3 has 15 residues. CDR1 and CDR2 (germline): SGHAT, FQNNGV. V was clipped by 5 bases and J by 7 bases, with 17 bases between them. The DNA for the CDR3 is TGTGCCAGCAGCAAACGACAGGGCGGGGACGGGGAGCTGTTTTTT. This translates into CASSKRQGGDGELFF.

This chain joins TRBV7-2 and TRBJ1-5; no firm D call. CDR3 length equals 15 residues. Trimming removed 0 bases from V and 4 bases from J, with 10 bases in between. Germline CDR1 is SGHTA and CDR2 is FQGNSA. As DNA, the CDR3 is TGTGCCAGCAGCTTAGCCATGTCTGGGAATCAGCCCCAGCATTTT. Protein product: CASSLAMSGNQPQHF.

The rearrangement joins TRBV19 to TRBJ2-1; 10 nucleotides line up with TRBD2. The CDR3 consists of 16 residues. Germline CDR1 LNHDA, CDR2 SQIVND (reference sequence). The J segment lost 0 bases and the V segment lost 3 bases, leaving 2 bases of the junction unmatched. Here the CDR3 reads CASSIRTSGSYNEQFF. The DNA for the CDR3 is TGTGCCAGTAGTATTCGGACTAGCGGCTCCTACAATGAGCAGTTCTTC.

This chain uses TRBV5-1 with TRBJ2-5; unclear D gene. Germline CDR1 and CDR2: SGHRS and YFSETQ. The CDR3 has 11 residues. Trimming left V 2 bases short and J 3 bases short, with 2 bases between. CDR3 residues: CASSFEETQYF. The CDR3 bases are TGCGCCAGCAGCTTTGAAGAGACCCAGTACTTC. The complete variable domain, with remaining parts taken from reference TRBV5-1 and TRBJ2-5, reads KAGVTQTPRYLIKTRGQQVTLSCSPISGHRSVSWYQQTPGQGLQFLFEYFSETQRNKGNFPGRFSGRQFSNSRSEMNVSTLELGDSALYLCASSFEETQYFGPGTRLLVL.

In DNA, the CDR3 is TGTGCCAGCAGCTCGGAAGTCCTAGCGGGAGGGGGGGAGACCCAGTACTTC. As protein: CASSSEVLAGGGETQYF. The chain employs TRBV11-2 and TRBJ2-5; 12 bases match TRBD2. There are 17 residues in the CDR3. Germline CDR1 is SGHAT and CDR2 is FQNNGV. J was trimmed by 5 bases and V by 4 bases; bases with no gene match: 11.

The rearrangement uses TRBV15 and TRBJ2-3, with D possibly being TRBD2 (6 bases). The CDR3 contains 15 residues. The V end lost 3 bases, the J end lost 0 bases, and 10 bases lay between the germline ends. Germline CDR1 LNHNV, CDR2 YYDKDF (reference sequence). For the CDR3, the DNA is TGTGCCACCAGCAGGGCTAGCGCAAGCACAGATACGCAGTATTTT. The encoded protein is CATSRASASTDTQYF.